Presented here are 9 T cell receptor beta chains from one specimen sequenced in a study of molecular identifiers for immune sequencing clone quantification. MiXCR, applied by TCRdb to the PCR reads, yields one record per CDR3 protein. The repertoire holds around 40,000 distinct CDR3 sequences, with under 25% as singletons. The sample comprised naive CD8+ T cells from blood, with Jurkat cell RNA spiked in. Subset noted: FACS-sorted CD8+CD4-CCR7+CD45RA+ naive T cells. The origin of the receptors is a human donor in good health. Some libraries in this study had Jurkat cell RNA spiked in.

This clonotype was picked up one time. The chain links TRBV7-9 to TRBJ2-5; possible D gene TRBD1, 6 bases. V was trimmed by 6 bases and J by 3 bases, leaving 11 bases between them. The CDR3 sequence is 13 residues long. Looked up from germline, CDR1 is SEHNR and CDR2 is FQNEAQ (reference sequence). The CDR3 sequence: CASRLQGEETQYF. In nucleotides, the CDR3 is TGTGCCAGCAGGTTACAGGGAGAAGAGACCCAGTACTTC.

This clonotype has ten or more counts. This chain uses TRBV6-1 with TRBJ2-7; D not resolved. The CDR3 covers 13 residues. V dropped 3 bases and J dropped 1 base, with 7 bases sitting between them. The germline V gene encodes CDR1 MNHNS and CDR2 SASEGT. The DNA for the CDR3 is TGTGCCAGCAGTGAGCTCGGATCCTACGAGCAGTACTTC. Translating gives CASSELGSYEQYF.

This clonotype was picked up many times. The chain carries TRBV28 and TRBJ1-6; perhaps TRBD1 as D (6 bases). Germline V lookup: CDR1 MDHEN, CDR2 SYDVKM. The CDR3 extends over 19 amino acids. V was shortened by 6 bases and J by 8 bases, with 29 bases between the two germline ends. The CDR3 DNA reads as TGTGCCAGCAGCCCTTCGCAGGGGACCTCATCTTTAGTTTATTCACCCCTCCACTTT. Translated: CASSPSQGTSSLVYSPLHF.

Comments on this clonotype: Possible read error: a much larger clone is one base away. In DNA form, the CDR3 reads TGTGCCATCAGGGCTAGCGGGGGCGATGAGGAGTTCTTC. Protein sequence: CAIRASGGDEEFF. The rearrangement uses TRBV10-3 and TRBJ2-1; 10 bases agree with TRBD2. There are 13 residues in the CDR3. The germline V gene encodes CDR1 ENHRY and CDR2 SYGVKD.

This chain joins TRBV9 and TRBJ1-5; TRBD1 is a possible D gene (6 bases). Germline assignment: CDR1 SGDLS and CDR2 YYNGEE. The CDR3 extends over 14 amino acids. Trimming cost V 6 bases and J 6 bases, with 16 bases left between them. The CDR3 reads CASNEWGGSQPQHF. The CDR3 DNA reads TGTGCCAGCAACGAATGGGGGGGCAGTCAGCCCCAGCATTTT.

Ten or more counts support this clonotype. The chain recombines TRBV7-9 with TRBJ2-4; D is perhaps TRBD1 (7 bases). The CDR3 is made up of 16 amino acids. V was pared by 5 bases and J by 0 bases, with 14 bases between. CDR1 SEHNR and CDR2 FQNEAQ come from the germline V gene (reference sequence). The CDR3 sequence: CASSGGTVLAKNIQYF. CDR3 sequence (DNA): TGTGCCAGCAGCGGGGGGACAGTTCTAGCCAAAAACATTCAGTACTTC.

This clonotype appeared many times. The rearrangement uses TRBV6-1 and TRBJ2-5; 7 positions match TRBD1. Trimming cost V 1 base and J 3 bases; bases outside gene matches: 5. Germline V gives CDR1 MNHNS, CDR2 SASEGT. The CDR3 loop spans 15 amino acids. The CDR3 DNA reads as TGTGCCAGCAGTGAAGGGGCAGGGACAGAAGAGACCCAGTACTTC. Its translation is CASSEGAGTEETQYF.

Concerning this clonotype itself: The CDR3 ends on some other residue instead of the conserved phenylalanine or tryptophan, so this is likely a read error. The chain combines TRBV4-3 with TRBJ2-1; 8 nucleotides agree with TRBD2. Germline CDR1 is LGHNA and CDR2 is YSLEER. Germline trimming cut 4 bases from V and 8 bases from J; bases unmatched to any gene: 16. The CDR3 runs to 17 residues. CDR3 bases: TGCGCCAGCAGCCCAGGCTGGGGACTAGAAGTCCACGATGAGCAGTTCCTC. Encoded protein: CASSPGWGLEVHDEQFL.

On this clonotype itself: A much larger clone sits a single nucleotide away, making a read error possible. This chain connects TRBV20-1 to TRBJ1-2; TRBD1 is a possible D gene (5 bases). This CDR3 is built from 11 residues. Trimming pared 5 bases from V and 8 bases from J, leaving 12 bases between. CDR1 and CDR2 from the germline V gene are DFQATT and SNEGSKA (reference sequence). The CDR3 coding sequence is TGCAGTGCTCGGACACAAGGGGGCTACACCTTC. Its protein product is CSARTQGGYTF.